This T cell receptor (beta chain) derives from a study of CD8+ T cells in alopecia areata. V lost 4 bases and J lost 4; bases outside the gene matches: 0. This CDR3 comprises 12 residues. Germline CDR1 reads SNHLY; CDR2 reads FYNNEI. A word on this clone: Other DNA sequences in the same sample also yield this CDR3.

cDNA prepared by RNA extraction and subsequent reverse transcription served as the template for sequencing. The method was immunoSEQ multiplex PCR; TCRdb's version includes in-frame clones alone and lacks a portion of them. The data show around 250,000 clones, approximately 61% seen once. The receptor comes from a human donor with alopecia areata. The source material was CD4+ T cells sorted from blood, sampled at week 0. The rearrangement uses TRBV2 and TRBJ1-2; 7 positions match TRBD1. CDR3 residues: CASSGDSYGYTF. The CDR3 bases are TGTGCCAGCAGTGGGGACAGCTATGGCTACACCTTC. Full variable domain (rest looked up from reference TRBV2 and TRBJ1-2): EPEVTQTPSHQVTQMGQEVILRCVPISNHLYFYWYRQILGQKVEFLVSFYNNEISEKSEIFDDQFSVERPDGSNFTLKIRSTKLEDSAMYFCASSGDSYGYTFGSGTRLTVV.